Each of the 18 T cell receptor beta chains below was sequenced from the same sample in a study of blood T cell repertoires in COVID-19. Only in-frame clones appear in the TCRdb table, and some are missing; sequencing was by immunoSEQ multiplex PCR. The sample yields approximately 290,000 clones, 75% to 90% seen once. Sequenced material: PBMCs or T cells enriched from blood (not recorded which). These receptors were obtained from a young woman who had recovered from COVID-19.

The rearrangement joins TRBV6-4 to TRBJ1-2, with 7 bases fitting TRBD1. This CDR3 comprises 15 residues. Germline CDR1 is MRHNA and CDR2 is SNTAGT. After removal of 0 bases from V and 0 bases from J, the junction contained 1 base not matched to a gene. This chain's CDR3 is CASSDSGTANYGYTF. The CDR3 DNA is TGTGCCAGCAGTGACTCCGGGACAGCTAACTATGGCTACACCTTC.

The chain carries TRBV19 and TRBJ2-2, with 11 bases lining up with TRBD2. Trimming took 7 bases from V and 4 from J; bases not matched to a gene: 23. The CDR3 extends over 21 amino acids. Germline loops: CDR1 LNHDA, CDR2 SQIVND (reference sequence). Here the CDR3 DNA reads TGTGCCAGTACTCCCCCCGGGGGACTAGCGGACCCTAACTCCATCACCGGGGAGCTGTTTTTT. Its protein is CASTPPGGLADPNSITGELFF.

The chain carries TRBV11-3 and TRBJ2-6; D may be TRBD1 (7 bases). Trimming removed 3 bases from V and 11 bases from J, with 14 bases in between. The CDR3 length is 14 residues. Germline V gives CDR1 SGHNT, CDR2 YENEEA. CDR3 nucleotides: TGTGCCAGCAGCTTTGGGGGCAGGGGGGACGTCCTGACTTTC. Translation: CASSFGGRGDVLTF.

The J gene is TRBJ2-7, the V gene TRBV7-8; 7 nucleotides match TRBD1. Trimming at V came to 4 bases and at J to 5 bases, leaving 11 bases not matched to a gene. This CDR3 region has 15 residues. The germline gives CDR1 SGHVS, CDR2 FQNEAQ. CDR3 region: CASSSLIRQGDEQYF. CDR3 DNA sequence: TGTGCCAGCAGCTCCCTAATAAGGCAGGGGGACGAGCAGTACTTC.

Only one count was recorded for this clone. The V gene is TRBV6-1, the J gene TRBJ2-7; D is uncertain. This CDR3 has 14 residues. Germline-derived CDR1 and CDR2 are MNHNS and SASEGT. The V gene lost 3 bases and the J gene lost 3 bases, with 12 bases spanning the gap. The chain's CDR3 is CASSDLGSLYEQYF. DNA of the CDR3: TGTGCCAGCAGTGATCTGGGCAGCCTCTACGAGCAGTACTTC.

The genes are TRBV7-9 and TRBJ2-7, with 8 bases fitting TRBD1. Germline trimming cut 3 bases from V and 3 bases from J; bases unmatched to any gene: 4. The CDR3 has 14 amino acids. Germline V gene data show CDR1 as SEHNR and CDR2 as FQNEAQ (reference sequence). The CDR3 reads CASSFAGGNYEQYF. CDR3 sequence (DNA): TGTGCCAGCAGCTTTGCAGGGGGCAACTACGAGCAGTACTTC.

V usage is TRBV5-1 and J usage is TRBJ2-1; the match to TRBD1 covers 8 bases. There are 21 residues in the CDR3. Germline-derived CDR1 and CDR2 are SGHRS and YFSETQ. Unmatched junction bases numbered 24, after V lost 3 bases and J lost 4 bases. The CDR3 loop is CASSYPTGGETGERTYNEQFF. CDR3 nucleotide sequence: TGCGCCAGCAGCTACCCTACGGGCGGGGAGACAGGGGAGCGGACTTACAATGAGCAGTTCTTC.

The CDR3 DNA reads TGCAGCGGGGACGGGGGAGTATCCTACAATGAGCAGTTCTTC. Residues: CSGDGGVSYNEQFF. The V and J genes are TRBV29-1 and TRBJ2-1, with D possibly matching TRBD2 (6 bases). Germline V gene sequence: CDR1 SQVTM, CDR2 ANQGSEA. V was shortened by 7 bases and J by 1 base, with 14 bases between the two germline ends. The CDR3 spans 14 residues.

This chain uses TRBV5-1 with TRBJ2-2; 9 bases are a match to TRBD1. The ends lost 1 base at V and 5 bases at J; junction bases unmatched: 15. This CDR3 has 19 residues. Germline loops: CDR1 SGHRS, CDR2 YFSETQ. CDR3 bases: TGCGCCAGCAGCTTGCCGGACGGGGACAGGGAAGTGAGGACCGGGGAGCTGTTTTTT. This sequence encodes CASSLPDGDREVRTGELFF.

J is TRBJ1-1 and V is TRBV9; 7 bases are shared with TRBD1. Per germline, CDR1 SGDLS and CDR2 YYNGEE. Trimming removed 4 bases from V and 2 bases from J; junction bases left unmatched: 5. CDR3 length equals 14 residues. CDR3: CASSWGTENTEAFF. Written as DNA, the CDR3 is TGTGCCAGCAGCTGGGGGACAGAAAACACTGAAGCTTTCTTT. The variable domain in full, completed from reference TRBV9 and TRBJ1-1, reads DSGVTQTPKHLITATGQRVTLRCSPRSGDLSVYWYQQSLDQGLQFLIQYYNGEERAKGNILERFSAQQFPDLHSELNLSSLELGDSALYFCASSWGTENTEAFFGQGTRLTVV.

This rearrangement joins TRBV7-9 to TRBJ1-4; D call uncertain. Between the trimmed V and J ends, which lost 5 bases and 1 base, there was a span of 11 bases. This CDR3 is 15 amino acids long. Germline CDR1 SEHNR, CDR2 FQNEAQ (reference sequence). The CDR3 region has the DNA TGTGCCAGCAGCATCGAGGTCAGAACTAATGAAAAACTGTTTTTT. It encodes CASSIEVRTNEKLFF.

This clone is a singleton in its sample. This chain connects TRBV28 to TRBJ2-7; 10 nucleotides align to TRBD1. V dropped 1 base and J dropped 3; count of bases not matched to a gene: 3. The CDR3 spans 15 residues. Germline loops: CDR1 MDHEN, CDR2 SYDVKM. Written as DNA, the CDR3 is TGTGCCAGCAGTTTATCCAGGACAGGGGGCTACGAGCAGTACTTC. Translating it yields CASSLSRTGGYEQYF.

This chain connects TRBV11-3 to TRBJ1-1, with 8 bases lining up with TRBD1. Germline V gene sequence: CDR1 SGHNT, CDR2 YENEEA. The CDR3 covers 13 residues. With 5 bases clipped from V and 6 bases from J, the junction kept 5 bases outside the gene matches. As DNA, the CDR3 is TGTGCCAGCAGCACAGGGGGTAGCCCTGAAGCTTTCTTT. Translation gives CASSTGGSPEAFF. Variable domain in full (rest from reference TRBV11-3 and TRBJ1-1): EAGVVQSPRYKIIEKKQPVAFWCNPISGHNTLYWYLQNLGQGPELLIRYENEEAVDDSQLPKDRFSAERLKGVDSTLKIQPAELGDSAVYLCASSTGGSPEAFFGQGTRLTVV.

This clone was seen only a few times. The rearrangement uses TRBV15 and TRBJ2-7; 9 bases are shared with TRBD2. Per the germline V gene, CDR1 is LNHNV and CDR2 is YYDKDF (reference sequence). The CDR3 runs 13 residues. V shed 9 bases and J 3 bases; nucleotides not matched to a gene: 6. This chain's CDR3 is CATELSGSYEQYF. The DNA for the CDR3 is TGTGCCACGGAGCTTAGCGGGAGCTACGAGCAGTACTTC.

The chain uses TRBV7-9 and TRBJ1-2, with a tentative D call TRBD1 (6 bases). CDR1 and CDR2 (germline): SEHNR, FQNEAQ (reference sequence). The CDR3 loop spans 16 amino acids. Trimming shortened V by 5 bases and J by 3 bases, and 19 bases separated the two germline ends. CDR3 loop: CASSPLEGGAYYGYTF. The CDR3, as DNA: TGTGCCAGCAGCCCCCTCGAGGGGGGGGCGTACTATGGCTACACCTTC.

This clone was found once. CDR3 protein: CASRAGTITDTQYF. DNA for the CDR3: TGTGCCAGCAGGGCCGGGACTATCACAGATACGCAGTATTTT. This chain uses TRBV6-5 with TRBJ2-3; 7 positions match TRBD2. The germline gives CDR1 MNHEY, CDR2 SVGAGI. V lost 6 bases and J lost 2; bases outside the gene matches: 5. This CDR3 spans 14 amino acids.

The chain has TRBV19 and TRBJ2-3, with D maybe TRBD1 (6 bases). The CDR3 has 12 residues. V shed 5 bases and J shed 14 bases, with 17 bases lying between them. Germline CDR1 is LNHDA and CDR2 is SQIVND (reference sequence). CDR3 bases: TGTGCCAGTAGTTTTTTGAGACGGGACATGTATTTT. Its protein is CASSFLRRDMYF.

The chain couples TRBV29-1 to TRBJ2-1; tentatively, D is TRBD1 (6 bases). CDR3 length: 14 amino acids. Between the trimmed V and J ends, which lost 6 bases and 4 bases, there was a span of 16 bases. CDR1 is SQVTM, CDR2 ANQGSEA, per germline. The CDR3 DNA follows: TGCAGCGTCACGGGACATTCACATTACAATGAGCAGTTCTTC. It translates to CSVTGHSHYNEQFF.